The clone carrying this TCR beta chain showed up just a few times. Its target is not known. Time point here: persistent/refractory GD, antithyroid drugs over 5 years with positive TRAb. PBMC-derived RNA was used for the TCR library. The TCR beta library used iRepertoire HTBI primers with Arm-PCR amplification of CDR3. A single record per CDR3 protein comes from TCRdb applying MiXCR to the multiplex PCR reads. The sample carries roughly 430,000 distinct CDR3 sequences, 21% recorded once. Per germline, CDR1 GTSNPN and CDR2 SVGIG (reference sequence). With V trimmed by 3 bases and J by 5 bases, 11 bases remained unmatched. The CDR3 is 15 amino acids. The sample belongs to a study of regulatory T cells in long-lasting Graves disease. Study-wide points: Patients with persistent disease showed a bias toward TRBV28, TRBJ1-2 and TRBJ2-5. Persistent Graves' disease cases displayed lower TCR diversity than newly diagnosed ones.

This sequence joins TRBV30 and TRBJ2-5; TRBD1 matches 8 bases. Sequenced material: peripheral blood mononuclear cells (PBMCs), taken when the disease was refractory, from a patient treated with antithyroid drugs. The TCR comes from a female donor with Graves disease. This CDR3 is CAWRGGTGGMETQYF. DNA for the CDR3: TGTGCCTGGAGAGGGGGGACAGGAGGCATGGAGACCCAGTACTTC.